This paragraph covers one T cell receptor (beta chain) sequence. As yet, its antigen is unknown. This record belongs to a study of T cell repertoires in cytomegalovirus infection. Study-level background: The public TCR beta signatures pointed to both CMV infection and matching HLA type. Whole-study findings and limits: Public TCR beta family frequency separated CMV-and-HLA carriers, including in an independent cohort. CMV-specific TCR beta clonotypes restricted by HLA-C were the ones dominating the ex vivo response.

Deletions cut 0 bases from V and 0 bases from J, with 12 bases between. The germline V gene encodes CDR1 SGHRS and CDR2 YFSETQ. The CDR3 is made up of 17 amino acids. In TCRdb, the reads were re-called with MiXCR into one record per CDR3 protein. This table has 350,000 to 500,000 distinct CDR3 sequences, approximately 31% appearing once. Sequencing input: PBMCs. The rearrangement joins TRBV5-1 to TRBJ2-2; D gene ambiguous. The TCR was taken from a human donor in good health (CMV status not recorded). Some clones in this sample may be carry-over from other donors' samples. CDR3 region: CASSLEGGQTNTGELFF. CDR3 in DNA: TGCGCCAGCAGCTTGGAAGGTGGCCAGACGAACACCGGGGAGCTGTTTTTT.